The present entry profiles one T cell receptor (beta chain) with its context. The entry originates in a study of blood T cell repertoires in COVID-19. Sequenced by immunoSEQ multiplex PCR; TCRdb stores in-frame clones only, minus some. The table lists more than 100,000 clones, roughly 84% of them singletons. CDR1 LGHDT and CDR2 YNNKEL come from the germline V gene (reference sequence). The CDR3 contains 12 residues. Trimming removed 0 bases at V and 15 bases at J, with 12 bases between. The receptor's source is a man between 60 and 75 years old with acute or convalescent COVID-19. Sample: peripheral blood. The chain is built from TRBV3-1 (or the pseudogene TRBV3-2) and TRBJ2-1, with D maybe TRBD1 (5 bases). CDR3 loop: CASSQEDNQRFF. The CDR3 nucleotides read TGTGCCAGCAGCCAAGAGGACAACCAACGGTTCTTC.